The rows below give T cell receptor beta chains drawn from one sample of a study of CD8+ T cells in alopecia areata. This table comes from immunoSEQ multiplex PCR, and its TCRdb copy is limited to in-frame clones, with some not included. The sample carries 150,000 to 200,000 clones, less than 75% recorded once. Source: CD8+ T cells sorted from blood, taken at week 0. All receptors derive from a human donor with alopecia areata. The conserved cysteine and the conserved F or W are not part of the CDR3 here.

j_call | v_call | cdr3_aa
TRBJ2-5 | TRBV5-6 | ASSFGGQETQY
TRBJ2-1 | TRBV30 | AWGAGGLNEQF
TRBJ2-7 | TRBV7-8 | ASSWEPSYEQY
TRBJ1-1 | TRBV29-1 | SVPRNTEAF
TRBJ2-7 | TRBV6-5 | ASSYDRGHEQY
TRBJ2-3 | TRBV7-9 | ASSLGTDTQY
TRBJ2-5 | TRBV27 | ASSLWGLTDQETQY
TRBJ1-2 | TRBV29-1 | SVVPQDINYGYT
TRBJ2-1 | TRBV5-6 | ASSQGDRDEQF
TRBJ2-1 | TRBV7-9 | ASSPQGGRNYNEQF
TRBJ2-5 | TRBV7-2 | ASSLASKDQETQY
TRBJ1-1 | TRBV7-6 | ASSLDKSWGGMNTEAF
TRBJ2-5 | TRBV7-9 | ASSTRDRAGETQY
TRBJ2-3 | TRBV10-3 | AIRWAGQGAGDTQY
TRBJ2-3 | TRBV5-6 | ASSWGTADTQY
TRBJ2-3 | TRBV15 | ATSKTGGGDTQY
TRBJ1-3 | TRBV6-6 | ASIPSEGTGNTIY
TRBJ2-5 | TRBV7-7 | ASSLGLAGAVQETQY
TRBJ2-2 | TRBV30 | AWAVDGGELF
TRBJ1-5 | TRBV27 | ASSHGGVYSNQPQH
TRBJ2-5 | TRBV2 | ASGKETQY
TRBJ1-2 | TRBV10-3 | AISESPDNYGYT
TRBJ2-7 | TRBV6-1 | ASPSPREQY
TRBJ2-7 | TRBV5-1 | ASSVTTAYEQY
TRBJ2-3 | TRBV30 | AKAGTDTQY
TRBJ1-4 | TRBV29-1 | SVVGQSTNEKLF
TRBJ2-3 | TRBV30 | AWSTGTSGNTDTQY
TRBJ2-5 | TRBV13 | ASSSPGQDNQETQY
TRBJ2-1 | TRBV27 | ASSPGGIYNEQF
TRBJ2-2 | TRBV28 | ASSFMGTGELF
TRBJ2-7 | TRBV25-1 | ASSEIATAPYEQY
TRBJ2-5 | TRBV5-6 | ASSLADTETQY
TRBJ1-4 | TRBV19 | ASGQGAEKLF
TRBJ1-6 | TRBV30 | AWKLGRNSPLH
TRBJ1-1 | TRBV2 | ASSGAVKF
TRBJ2-1 | TRBV27 | ASRLTGYNEQF
TRBJ1-3 | TRBV5-1 | ASSLRGSGNTIY
TRBJ2-3 | TRBV2 | ASTGEVDTQY
TRBJ1-1 | TRBV19 | ASSIVIDSMMNTEAF
TRBJ2-7 | TRBV30 | AWGTGSYEQY
TRBJ1-2 | TRBV25-1 | ASSEHRGRDGYT
TRBJ2-3 | TRBV9 | ASSVGAGSGSTDTQY
TRBJ2-5 | TRBV5-6 | ASSASGGGPLETQY
TRBJ2-1 | TRBV4-1 | ASSLWGGNEQF
TRBJ1-5 | TRBV7-2 | ASSLGLSGARQPQH
TRBJ2-2 | TRBV6-6 | ASSGQGEAGELF
TRBJ1-1 | TRBV6-5 | ASSNMNTEAF